This T cell receptor (beta chain) appears in the sequencing data of a study of cytomegalovirus exposure and HLA in healthy donors. Study at large: Of 350 to 400 genotyped donors, roughly 81% grouped in the Caucasian-associated ancestry cluster.

On this clone: The antigen remains undetermined.

Trimming cost V 3 bases and J 2 bases, with 13 bases left between them. Looked up from germline, CDR1 is LNHDA and CDR2 is SQIVND (reference sequence). This CDR3 contains 15 residues. Whole-study results and caveats: TCR beta chains associated with HLA were, in a later analysis, more clonally expanded than equally common others. Investigators reported 150 to 200 TCR beta chains as tied to cytomegalovirus.

The PCR ran on 60 Vbeta and 13 Jbeta primers. Assay used: immunoSEQ multiplex PCR; TCRdb lists only in-frame clones, some missing. Here the sample spans some 110,000 clones, roughly four fifths being singletons. The chain employs TRBV19 and TRBJ2-5, with D tentatively TRBD2 (5 bases). This TCR was recovered from a woman aged 45-65 years in good health and CMV-seropositive. The sample consisted of PBMCs. DNA for the CDR3: TGTGCCAGTAGTATCCAAGGAAGAGGGCAAGAGACCCAGTACTTC. It specifies CASSIQGRGQETQYF. Filled out from reference TRBV19 and TRBJ2-5, the complete variable domain reads DGGITQSPKYLFRKEGQNVTLSCEQNLNHDAMYWYRQDPGQGLRLIYYSQIVNDFQKGDIAEGYSVSREKKESFPLTVTSAQKNPTAFYLCASSIQGRGQETQYFGPGTRLLVL.